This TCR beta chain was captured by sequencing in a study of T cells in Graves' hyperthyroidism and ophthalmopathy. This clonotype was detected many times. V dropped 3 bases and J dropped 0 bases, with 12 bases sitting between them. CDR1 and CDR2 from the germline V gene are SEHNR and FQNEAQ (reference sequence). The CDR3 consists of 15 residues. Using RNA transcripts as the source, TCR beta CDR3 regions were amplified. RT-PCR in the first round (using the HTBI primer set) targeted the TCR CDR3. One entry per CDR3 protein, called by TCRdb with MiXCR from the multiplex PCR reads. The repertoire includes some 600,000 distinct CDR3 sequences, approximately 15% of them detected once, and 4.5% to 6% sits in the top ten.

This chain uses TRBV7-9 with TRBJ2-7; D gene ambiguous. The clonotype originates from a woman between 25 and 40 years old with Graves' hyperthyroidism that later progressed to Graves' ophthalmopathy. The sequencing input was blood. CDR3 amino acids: CASSLEEDPSYEQYF. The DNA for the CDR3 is TGTGCCAGCAGCTTGGAAGAGGACCCCTCCTACGAGCAGTACTTC.